A single sample gave rise to the 17 T cell receptor beta chains below, sequenced in a study of neurological immune-mediated disorders. MiXCR, run by TCRdb on the 5' RACE reads, gives a single entry per CDR3 protein. Of about 65,000 distinct CDR3 sequences in the sample, under 5% were seen once. The material sequenced was PBMCs. Source of these receptors: a man aged 45-65 years with multiple sclerosis.

This clonotype has at least ten counts. The chain recombines TRBV18 with TRBJ1-3, with 7 bases lining up with TRBD1. This CDR3 has 15 amino acids. Germline lookup yields CDR1 KGHSH and CDR2 LQKENI. Trimming removed 6 bases from V and 1 base from J; junction bases left unmatched: 6. The CDR3 here is CASSRGQASGNTIYF. The CDR3 DNA sequence: TGTGCCAGCTCGCGAGGACAGGCGTCTGGAAACACCATATATTTT. Combining the CDR3 with reference TRBV18 and TRBJ1-3 gives the whole variable domain NAGVMQNPRHLVRRRGQEARLRCSPMKGHSHVYWYRQLPEEGLKFMVYLQKENIIDESGMPKERFSAEFPKEGPSILRIQQVVRGDSAAYFCASSRGQASGNTIYFGEGSWLTVV.

This clonotype was counted between two and nine times. A clone one base away is much larger, so this may be a read error. The J gene is TRBJ2-7, the V gene TRBV11-3, with D unresolved. This CDR3 has 13 residues. The V and J ends lost 5 bases and 1 base respectively, with 9 bases between them. Germline V gene lookup returns CDR1 SGHNT and CDR2 YENEEA. CDR3 in amino acids: CASSGESSYEQYF. The CDR3 region has the DNA TGTGCCAGCAGCGGCGAAAGTTCCTACGAGCAGTACTTC.

This clonotype occurred many times. The rearrangement links TRBV5-1 to TRBJ2-1; either TRBD1 or TRBD2 may fit D (5 bases each). Trimming took 0 bases from V and 4 from J, leaving 11 bases between them. Germline values: CDR1 SGHRS, CDR2 YFSETQ. The CDR3 has 15 amino acids. CDR3 amino acids: CASSLGPGRYNEQFF. The CDR3 bases are TGCGCCAGCAGCTTGGGCCCAGGGAGATACAATGAGCAGTTCTTC.

Ten or more counts support this clonotype. The CDR3 loop is CASSHDRASGNTIYF. CDR3 DNA sequence: TGTGCCAGCAGCCACGACCGAGCCTCTGGAAACACCATATATTTT. This chain connects TRBV6-5 to TRBJ1-3; D gene unclear. The CDR3 has 15 residues. CDR1 MNHEY and CDR2 SVGAGI come from the germline V gene. Trimming left V 6 bases short and J 0 bases short, with 12 bases between.

This clonotype was detected many times. V is TRBV6-5 and J is TRBJ1-2; D call uncertain. The CDR3 runs 16 residues. The V gene lost 6 bases and the J gene lost 0 bases, with 17 bases spanning the gap. CDR1 is MNHEY and CDR2 is SVGAGI in the germline V gene. Here the CDR3 reads CASRLKIGLANYGYTF. The DNA for the CDR3 is TGTGCCAGCAGACTAAAAATTGGCCTAGCTAACTATGGCTACACCTTC.

In this sample, this clonotype turned up many times. V and J are TRBV5-1 and TRBJ2-3, with D uncertain. Trimming left V 2 bases short and J 0 bases short, with 10 bases between. This CDR3 is 15 amino acids long. Germline V CDR1 and CDR2: SGHRS, YFSETQ. The CDR3 loop reads CASSFTATSTDTQYF. In DNA, the CDR3 is TGCGCCAGCAGCTTTACAGCAACTAGCACAGATACGCAGTATTTT. The whole variable domain, remainder taken from reference TRBV5-1 and TRBJ2-3, is KAGVTQTPRYLIKTRGQQVTLSCSPISGHRSVSWYQQTPGQGLQFLFEYFSETQRNKGNFPGRFSGRQFSNSRSEMNVSTLELGDSALYLCASSFTATSTDTQYFGPGTRLTVL.

This clonotype appeared many times. The chain employs TRBV5-1 and TRBJ2-1; 7 bases line up with TRBD2. Germline CDR1 is SGHRS and CDR2 is YFSETQ. The CDR3 spans 15 residues. V was pared by 0 bases and J by 6 bases, with 6 bases of the junction left unmatched. CDR3 nucleotide sequence: TGCGCCAGCAGCTTGGGAGGACTAGGGCCCAATGAGCAGTTCTTC. This codes for CASSLGGLGPNEQFF.

This clonotype was counted ten times or more. This chain connects TRBV28 to TRBJ2-5, with TRBD1 matching over 7 bases. CDR1 and CDR2 from the germline V gene are MDHEN and SYDVKM. The CDR3 loop spans 16 amino acids. J gave up 4 bases and V 6 bases, and 14 bases lay outside the gene matches. The CDR3 is CASRATGVRRRETQYF. CDR3 in DNA: TGTGCCAGCAGGGCCACAGGGGTTCGGCGCCGAGAGACCCAGTACTTC.

The sample holds many counts of this clonotype. The gene calls are TRBV4-3 and TRBJ1-5, with TRBD1 identical over 11 bases. CDR1 LGHNA and CDR2 YSLEER come from the germline V gene. J lost 7 bases, V lost 3 bases, and 2 bases had no gene match. CDR3 length: 14 residues. DNA of the CDR3: TGCGCCAGCAGCCAGGACAGGGGGCTCCAGCCCCAGCATTTT. Its protein product is CASSQDRGLQPQHF.

In its sample, this clonotype was seen many times. The chain uses TRBV5-6 and TRBJ2-7; tentatively, D is TRBD1 (5 bases). The CDR3 has 17 residues. V was cut by 0 bases and J by 3 bases, with 19 bases left in between. The germline V gene encodes CDR1 SGHDT and CDR2 YYEEEE. CDR3 nucleotide sequence: TGTGCCAGCAGCTTGGGACAGTTGCAGTGGGCGGTCTACGAGCAGTACTTC. This encodes CASSLGQLQWAVYEQYF.

This clonotype was recorded at least ten times. The chain has TRBV7-6 and TRBJ1-1; no firm D call. CDR3 length: 15 residues. Germline CDR1 and CDR2: SGHVS and FNYEAQ. V was shortened by 5 bases and J by 1 base, with 14 bases between the two germline ends. The CDR3 is CASSPDGRGNTEAFF. CDR3 in DNA: TGTGCCAGCAGCCCGGACGGACGGGGGAACACTGAAGCTTTCTTT.

This clonotype has at least ten counts. The chain combines TRBV6-1 with TRBJ2-1, with no clear D. Trimming stripped 5 bases from V and 2 bases from J, with 10 bases between. Germline V gene lookup returns CDR1 MNHNS and CDR2 SASEGT. The CDR3 covers 14 residues. DNA for the CDR3: TGTGCCAGCAGTCTGGCTATGACCTACAATGAGCAGTTCTTC. Amino acids: CASSLAMTYNEQFF.

This clonotype was seen repeatedly, ten times or more. This chain links TRBV29-1 with TRBJ2-3; D not certain. Germline CDR1 and CDR2: SQVTM and ANQGSEA. The CDR3 runs 14 residues. V shed 1 base and J shed 5 bases, with 13 bases lying between them. This CDR3 is CSVEVLQPRDTQYF. For the CDR3, the DNA is TGCAGCGTTGAAGTACTCCAGCCTAGAGATACGCAGTATTTT.

There are many counts of this clonotype. This sequence joins TRBV6-6 and TRBJ2-5, with 10 positions matching TRBD2. V gave up 3 bases and J gave up 0 bases; unmatched junction bases: 1. The length of the CDR3 is 15 residues. The germline gives CDR1 MNHNY, CDR2 SVGAGI (reference sequence). The CDR3 here is CASSYLAGDQETQYF. The CDR3 region has the DNA TGTGCCAGCAGTTATCTAGCGGGGGACCAAGAGACCCAGTACTTC.

This clonotype was counted ten times or more. The V and J genes are TRBV20-1 and TRBJ2-3; 11 nucleotides match TRBD1. V lost 3 bases, J lost 3 bases, and 2 bases stayed unmatched. Germline CDR1 reads DFQATT; CDR2 reads SNEGSKA (reference sequence). This CDR3 contains 14 residues. CDR3 protein: CSARDRGRTDTQYF. Written as DNA, the CDR3 is TGCAGTGCTAGGGACAGGGGGCGTACAGATACGCAGTATTTT.

This clonotype has ten or more counts. This chain connects TRBV20-1 to TRBJ2-2; no clear D gene. The ends were cut back, 1 base at V and 3 bases at J, with 3 bases in the middle. CDR1 is DFQATT and CDR2 is SNEGSKA in the germline V gene (reference sequence). The CDR3 extends over 12 amino acids. In DNA form, the CDR3 reads TGCAGTGCTAGAGGGGACACCGGGGAGCTGTTTTTT. It translates to CSARGDTGELFF.

This clonotype turned up a few times. One end of the junction does not line up with germline, which may come from a read error. The chain joins TRBV20-1 to TRBJ1-5; D is perhaps TRBD1 (5 bases). Germline values: CDR1 DFQATT, CDR2 SNEGSKA (reference sequence). This CDR3 has 15 amino acids. The CDR3 DNA reads TGCAGTGCTAGAGATCCGCAGGGCGGCAATCAGCCCCAGAATTTT. Encoded protein: CSARDPQGGNQPQNF.